This T cell receptor beta chain was obtained from a study of blood T cell repertoires in COVID-19. Study-level background: The United States, Italy and Spain were the sources of the acute and convalescent COVID-19 samples. PBMCs, B-cell-depleted T cells, or T cells were the source of the cDNA or gDNA that made up the material.

As processed by the authors: Amplification from reference gene primers served as the basis for estimated nucleated cell counts. TCRdb's table, derived via immunoSEQ multiplex PCR, lists solely in-frame clones and lacks some. V and J calls and clone size are those listed in that table; D and trimming were worked out from the DNA. The sample consists of 190,000 or so clones, about 90% of them appearing once. CDR1 and CDR2 from the germline V gene are SGHVS and FQNEAQ. The CDR3 has 14 residues. V was cut by 1 base and J by 1 base, with 5 bases left in between. The sequencing sample was made of peripheral blood. This sequence joins TRBV7-8 and TRBJ1-5; D not resolved. This sequence was found in a woman aged 65 to 85 with acute or convalescent COVID-19. This CDR3 is CASSLVRSNQPQHF. In DNA form, the CDR3 reads TGTGCCAGCAGCTTAGTTCGGAGCAATCAGCCCCAGCATTTT.